The clone carrying this T cell receptor (beta chain) was seen many times. Its target is not known. These data are taken from a study of human T cells and chemical hapten exposure. Study in general: Skin on the upper inner arm, about 2 cm by about 2 cm in size, was sensitized with 2% DPC. The study enrolled mostly female patients with alopecia areata, totalis or universalis.

Study results and caveats: No alteration of TCRs above 1 in 1000 frequency was seen with DPC sensitization.

The germline gives CDR1 SGDLS, CDR2 YYNGEE. Deletions cut 0 bases from V and 3 bases from J, with 10 bases between. The CDR3 covers 14 residues. Using its own MiXCR run on the RACE reads, TCRdb lists one record per CDR3 protein. The profile shows over 85,000 distinct CDR3 sequences, about a tenth of them singletons. Time point denoted: patch test 2, 6 weeks after DPC sensitization. Treatment: therapeutic diphenylcyclopropenone sensitization with weekly scalp DPC. Staff drew blood before applying each patch test. The sequencing used whole blood, collected in connection with sensitization to the hapten diphenylcyclopropenone (DPC). This clonotype was sampled from a woman in her thirties or forties with alopecia areata. Some clones in this sample may be carry-over from other donors' samples. The rearrangement uses TRBV9 and TRBJ2-7; D remains ambiguous. CDR3 nucleotides: TGTGCCAGCAGCGTAGATGGGCTAGTCTACGAGCAGTACTTC. Translating it yields CASSVDGLVYEQYF.